This T cell receptor (beta chain) comes out of a study of CD8 T cells in Susac syndrome. Study conclusions and caveats: TCR sequencing and HLA analysis covered a relatively small number of individuals.

After extraction with the RNeasy kit, about 0.5 to 1 ug of the RNA was reverse transcribed using random hexamers. Across 54 Vbeta and 13 Jbeta, immunoSEQ multiplex PCR amplified TCR beta CDR3. TCRdb reanalysed the immunoSEQ multiplex PCR reads using MiXCR and keeps one entry per CDR3 protein. The sample lists 250,000 to 300,000 distinct CDR3 sequences; about 85% were seen once. Purification of the CD8+ and CD4+ T cells relied on negative isolation, and TEMRA cells underwent FACS enrichment. Points on this clonotype: Its specificity is not known.

CDR1 is ENHRY, CDR2 SYGVKD, per germline. Trimming left V 3 bases short and J 6 bases short, with 15 bases between. There are 14 residues in the CDR3. Sequenced material: CD8+ T cells from PBMCs. The J gene is TRBJ2-7, the V gene TRBV10-3; D may be TRBD1 (5 bases). The clonotype originates from a human donor with multiple sclerosis. In DNA form, the CDR3 reads TGTGCCATCAGTGATCTGGTTTCAGGGATCGAGCAGTACTTC. Translation: CAISDLVSGIEQYF.